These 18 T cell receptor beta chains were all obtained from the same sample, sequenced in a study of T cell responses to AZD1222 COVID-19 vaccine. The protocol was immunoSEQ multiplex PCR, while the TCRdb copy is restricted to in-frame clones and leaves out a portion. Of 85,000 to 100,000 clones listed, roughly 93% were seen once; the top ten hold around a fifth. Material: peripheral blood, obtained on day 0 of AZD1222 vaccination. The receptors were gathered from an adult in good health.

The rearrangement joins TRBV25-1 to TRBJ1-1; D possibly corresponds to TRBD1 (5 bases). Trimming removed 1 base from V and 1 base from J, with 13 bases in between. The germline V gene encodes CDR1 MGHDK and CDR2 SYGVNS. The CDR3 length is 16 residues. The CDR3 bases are TGTGCCAGCAGTGAATTCGGGGCAGCCAAGAACACTGAAGCTTTCTTT. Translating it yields CASSEFGAAKNTEAFF. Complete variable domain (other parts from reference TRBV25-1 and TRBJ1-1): EADIYQTPRYLVIGTGKKITLECSQTMGHDKMYWYQQDPGMELHLIHYSYGVNSTEKGDLSSESTVSRIRTEHFPLTLESARPSHTSQYLCASSEFGAAKNTEAFFGQGTRLTVV.

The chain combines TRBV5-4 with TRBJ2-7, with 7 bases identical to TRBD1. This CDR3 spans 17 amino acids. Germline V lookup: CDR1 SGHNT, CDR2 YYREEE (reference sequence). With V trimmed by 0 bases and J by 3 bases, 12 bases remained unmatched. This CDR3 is CASSLARTGTAGYEQYF. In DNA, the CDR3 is TGTGCCAGCAGCTTGGCCCGAACCGGGACAGCCGGCTACGAGCAGTACTTC.

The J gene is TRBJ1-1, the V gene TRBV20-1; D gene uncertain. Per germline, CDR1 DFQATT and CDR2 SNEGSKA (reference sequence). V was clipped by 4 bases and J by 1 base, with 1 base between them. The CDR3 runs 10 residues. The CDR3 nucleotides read TGCAGTGCTAAGAACACTGAAGCTTTCTTT. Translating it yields CSAKNTEAFF.

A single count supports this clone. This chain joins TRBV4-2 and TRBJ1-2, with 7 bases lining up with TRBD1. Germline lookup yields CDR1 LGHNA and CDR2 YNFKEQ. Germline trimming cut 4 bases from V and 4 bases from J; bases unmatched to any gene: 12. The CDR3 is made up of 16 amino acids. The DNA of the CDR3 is TGTGCCAGCAGCCGACAAGATTCGGACAGGTTCTATGGCTACACCTTC. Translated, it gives CASSRQDSDRFYGYTF.

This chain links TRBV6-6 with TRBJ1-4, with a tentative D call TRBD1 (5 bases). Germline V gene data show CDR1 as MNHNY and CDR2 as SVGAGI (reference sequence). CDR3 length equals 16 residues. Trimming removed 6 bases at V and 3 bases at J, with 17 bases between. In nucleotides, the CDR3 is TGTGCCAGCAGCTCAAGTCAGGGATGGTCTAATGAAAAACTGTTTTTT. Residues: CASSSSQGWSNEKLFF.

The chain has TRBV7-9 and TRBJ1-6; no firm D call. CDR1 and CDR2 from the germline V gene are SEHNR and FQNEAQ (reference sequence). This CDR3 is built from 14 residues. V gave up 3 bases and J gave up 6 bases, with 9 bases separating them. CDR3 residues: CASSFNDGNSPLHF. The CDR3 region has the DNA TGTGCCAGCAGCTTCAATGATGGTAATTCACCCCTCCACTTT.

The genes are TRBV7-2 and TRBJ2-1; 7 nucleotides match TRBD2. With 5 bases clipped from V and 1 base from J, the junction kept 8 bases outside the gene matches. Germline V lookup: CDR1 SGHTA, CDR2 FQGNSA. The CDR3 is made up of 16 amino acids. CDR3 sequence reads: CASSPQLGGSYNEQFF. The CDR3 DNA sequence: TGTGCCAGCAGCCCCCAGCTGGGGGGGTCCTACAATGAGCAGTTCTTC.

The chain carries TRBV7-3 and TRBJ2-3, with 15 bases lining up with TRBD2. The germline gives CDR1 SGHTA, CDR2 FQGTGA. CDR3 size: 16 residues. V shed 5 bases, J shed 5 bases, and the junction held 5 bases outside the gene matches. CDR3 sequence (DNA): TGTGCCAGCAGCCTGGGACTAGCGGGGGGCCAAGATACGCAGTATTTT. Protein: CASSLGLAGGQDTQYF.

The CDR3 sequence is CASSTAAGITDTQYF. The CDR3 nucleotides are TGTGCCAGCAGCACCGCGGCGGGGATCACAGATACGCAGTATTTT. V gene TRBV6-5 combines with J gene TRBJ2-3, with D possibly TRBD2 on 6 matching bases. Germline CDR1 MNHEY, CDR2 SVGAGI. Trimming pared 6 bases from V and 2 bases from J, leaving 15 bases between. This CDR3 region has 15 residues.

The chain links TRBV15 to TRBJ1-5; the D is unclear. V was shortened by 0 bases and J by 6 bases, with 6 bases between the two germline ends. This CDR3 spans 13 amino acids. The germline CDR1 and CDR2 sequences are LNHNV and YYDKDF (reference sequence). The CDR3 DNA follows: TGTGCCACCAGCAGAGAGAGGGCTCAGCCCCAGCATTTT. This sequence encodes CATSRERAQPQHF.

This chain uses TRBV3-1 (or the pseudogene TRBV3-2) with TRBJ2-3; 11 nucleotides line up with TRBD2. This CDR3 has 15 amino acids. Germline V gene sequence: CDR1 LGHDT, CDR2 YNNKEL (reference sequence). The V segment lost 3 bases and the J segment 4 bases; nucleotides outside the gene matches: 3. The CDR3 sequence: CASSQNSGGADTQYF. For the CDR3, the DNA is TGTGCCAGCAGCCAGAATAGCGGGGGGGCAGATACGCAGTATTTT.

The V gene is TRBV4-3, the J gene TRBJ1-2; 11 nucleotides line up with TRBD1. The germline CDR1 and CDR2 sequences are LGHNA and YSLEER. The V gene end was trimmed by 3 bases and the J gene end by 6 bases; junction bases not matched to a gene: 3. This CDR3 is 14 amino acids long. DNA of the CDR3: TGCGCCAGCAGCCACGGACAGGGGGCGGATGGCTACACCTTC. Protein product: CASSHGQGADGYTF.

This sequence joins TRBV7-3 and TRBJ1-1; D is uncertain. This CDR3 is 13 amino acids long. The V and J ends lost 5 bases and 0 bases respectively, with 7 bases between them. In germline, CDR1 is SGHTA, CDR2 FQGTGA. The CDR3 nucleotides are TGTGCCAGCAGCCAACAGCTGAACACTGAAGCTTTCTTT. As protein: CASSQQLNTEAFF.

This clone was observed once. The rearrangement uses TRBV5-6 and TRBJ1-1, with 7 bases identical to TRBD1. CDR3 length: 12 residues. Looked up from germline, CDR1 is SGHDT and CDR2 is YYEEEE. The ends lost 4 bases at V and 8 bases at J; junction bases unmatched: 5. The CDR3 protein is CASSPDREEAFF. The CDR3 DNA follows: TGTGCCAGCAGCCCCGACAGGGAGGAAGCTTTCTTT.

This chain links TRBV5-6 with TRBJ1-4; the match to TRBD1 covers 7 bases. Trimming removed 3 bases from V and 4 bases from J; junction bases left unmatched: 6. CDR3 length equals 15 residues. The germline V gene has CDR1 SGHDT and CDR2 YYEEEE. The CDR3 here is CASSCRDRGNEKLFF. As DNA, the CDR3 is TGTGCCAGCAGCTGCCGGGACAGAGGTAATGAAAAACTGTTTTTT.

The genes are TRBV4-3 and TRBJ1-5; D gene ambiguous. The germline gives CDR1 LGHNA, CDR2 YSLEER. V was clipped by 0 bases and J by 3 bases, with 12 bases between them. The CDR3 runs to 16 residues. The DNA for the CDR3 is TGCGCCAGCAGCCAAGATCCCCCGGGTTCCAATCAGCCCCAGCATTTT. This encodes CASSQDPPGSNQPQHF.

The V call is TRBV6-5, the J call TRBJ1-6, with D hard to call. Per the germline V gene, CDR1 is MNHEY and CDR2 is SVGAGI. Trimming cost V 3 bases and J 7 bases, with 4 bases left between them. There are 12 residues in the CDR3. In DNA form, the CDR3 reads TGTGCCAGCAGTTATCAGAATTCACCCCTCCACTTT. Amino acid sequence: CASSYQNSPLHF.

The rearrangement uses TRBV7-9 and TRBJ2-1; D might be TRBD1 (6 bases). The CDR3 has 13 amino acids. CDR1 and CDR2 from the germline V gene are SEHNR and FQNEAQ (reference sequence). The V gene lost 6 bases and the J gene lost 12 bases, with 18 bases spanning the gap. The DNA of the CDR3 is TGTGCCAGCAGTCAAACAGGGTCCCCCCTGCAGTTCTTC. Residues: CASSQTGSPLQFF.